This T cell receptor (beta chain) was identified in a study of shared clonotypes between healthy human individuals. About the study: The donor pool was made up of a couple of women and three men aged 18 to 49. Per donor, three plates held CD4 naive cells, three held CD4 memory, two held CD8 naive and one held CD8 memory.

A deep-level run was used for the assay. Using approximately 190 ng DNA, about 30,000 T cell genomes, the sorted-subset replicate PCRs were run. Generated by immunoSEQ multiplex PCR, the TCRdb table keeps only in-frame clones and is missing some. The table includes about 1 million clones, about 80% detected once. V lost 6 bases and J lost 3; bases outside the gene matches: 6. CDR1 MNHEY and CDR2 SVGAGI come from the germline V gene. The CDR3 loop spans 14 amino acids. Sequencing was done on a sample of memory CD4+ T cells sorted from blood. The sample's subset: CD45RA-negative fraction. This chain links TRBV6-5 with TRBJ2-3; 7 nucleotides line up with TRBD2. This receptor was obtained from a young man in good health. This chain's CDR3 is CASRAGTGTDTQYF. DNA of the CDR3: TGTGCCAGCAGAGCGGGGACTGGTACAGATACGCAGTATTTT.